Described below is a single TCR beta chain sequence and its context. The antigen remains unidentified. A second PCR of about 6 to 12 cycles used a sample-barcoded 5' primer and a J-beta primer mix. TCRdb ran MiXCR on the 5' RACE reads and lists one entry per CDR3 protein. The sample holds fewer than 2 million distinct CDR3 sequences; about two fifths are singletons and the top ten take under 25%. The CDR3 is 14 amino acids. The germline V gene encodes CDR1 MDHEN and CDR2 SYDVKM. V lost 4 bases to trimming and J lost 7 bases, with 11 bases between them. Total RNA was extracted at no less than 6 micrograms per sample. This record comes from a study of blood T cells in healthy people across ages. Study outcomes and limitations: In long-lived donors, naive CD4+ cell counts and diversity exceeded those of aged donors. Strong correlation linked observed beta diversity and percent naive T cells.

Input material: blood. The receptor's source is a human donor in good health. The genes are TRBV28 and TRBJ1-6, with D unresolved. Here the CDR3 DNA reads TGTGCCAGCAGTTCCCCCGGGGAGAATTCACCCCTCCACTTT. Amino acids: CASSSPGENSPLHF.